This T cell receptor beta chain was profiled in a study of T-cell reconstitution after alpha-beta-depleted transplantation in children. The V gene's germline CDR1 is LGHDT and CDR2 YNNKEL (reference sequence). Trimming removed 0 bases from V and 1 base from J; junction bases left unmatched: 14. This CDR3 has 19 residues. This clonotype came up many times. Its antigen is as yet unknown. Study-level results: Two months or so post-transplant, alpha-beta T cells reportedly derived from several hundred expanded graft clones. The origin of high day-60 TCRbeta diversity in some patients lay in surviving recipient T cells and thymic progenitors. T-cell counts and diversity at one year following transplant were attributed mainly to newly produced T cells.

This sample's TCRbeta library carried unique molecular identifier barcodes. TCRdb passed the PCR reads through MiXCR, listing each CDR3 protein once. The data show hundreds of thousands of distinct CDR3 sequences, 11% seen once. The gene calls are TRBV3-1 and TRBJ2-7; 8 nucleotides line up with TRBD1. The material was peripheral blood, obtained 180 days after TCRalphabeta/CD19-depleted stem cell transplant. The receptor was derived from a male patient between 2 and 10 years old who had a stem cell transplant for chronic granulomatous disease, so the T cells may come from the graft donor. The CDR3 here is CASSQDQRAGGRLSYEQYF. CDR3 in DNA: TGTGCCAGCAGCCAAGATCAGAGGGCAGGGGGCAGGTTGTCCTACGAGCAGTACTTC.